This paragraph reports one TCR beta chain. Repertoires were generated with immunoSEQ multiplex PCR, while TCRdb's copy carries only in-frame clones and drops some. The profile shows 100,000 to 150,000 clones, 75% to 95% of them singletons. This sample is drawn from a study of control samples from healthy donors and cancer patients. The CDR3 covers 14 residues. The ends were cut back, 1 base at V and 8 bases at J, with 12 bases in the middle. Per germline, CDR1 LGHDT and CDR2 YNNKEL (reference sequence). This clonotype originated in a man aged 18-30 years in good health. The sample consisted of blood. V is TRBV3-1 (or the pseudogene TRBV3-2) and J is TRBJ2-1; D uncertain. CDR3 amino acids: CASSQGPKVYEQFF. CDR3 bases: TGTGCCAGCAGCCAAGGGCCTAAGGTCTATGAGCAGTTCTTC.